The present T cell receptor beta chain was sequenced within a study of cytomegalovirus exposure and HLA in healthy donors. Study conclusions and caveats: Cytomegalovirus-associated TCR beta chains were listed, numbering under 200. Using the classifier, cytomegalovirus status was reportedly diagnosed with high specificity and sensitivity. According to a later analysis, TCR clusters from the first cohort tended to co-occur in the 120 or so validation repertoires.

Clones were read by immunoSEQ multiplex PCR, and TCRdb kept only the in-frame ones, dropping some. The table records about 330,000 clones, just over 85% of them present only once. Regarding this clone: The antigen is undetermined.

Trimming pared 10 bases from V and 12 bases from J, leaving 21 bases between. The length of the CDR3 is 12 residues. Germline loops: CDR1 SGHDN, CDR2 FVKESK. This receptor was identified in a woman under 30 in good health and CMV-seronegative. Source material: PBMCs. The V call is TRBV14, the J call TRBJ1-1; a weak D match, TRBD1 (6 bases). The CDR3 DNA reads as TGTGCCACGAGTTCGGGACATACGCGGTCTTTCTTT. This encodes CATSSGHTRSFF.